The source of this T cell receptor beta chain is a study of T cells in localized non-small cell lung cancer. Study outcomes and limitations: Investigators sequenced only a single tumor region, leaving heterogeneity possible. It was uninvolved adjacent lung that showed the highest T cell clonality, exceeding tumor. Greater T cell density in blood accompanied longer overall survival.

Method: immunoSEQ multiplex PCR; TCRdb's copy keeps in-frame clones and lacks some. The sample includes around 22,000 clones, about 91% of them seen just once. For this clone: What it binds is not known.

The starting material was peripheral blood mononuclear cells, obtained before any cancer treatment. This receptor was obtained from a woman between 35 and 70 years old with stage III lung adenocarcinoma.

CDR3 protein: CASSFGDTQYF. The CDR3 DNA is TGTGCCAGCAGCTTTGGGGATACGCAGTATTTT. This rearrangement joins TRBV7-2 to TRBJ2-3; D not certain. The CDR3 is made up of 11 amino acids. Germline V gives CDR1 SGHTA, CDR2 FQGNSA. The V gene lost 3 bases and the J gene lost 6 bases, with 4 bases spanning the gap.